Listed here is a single T cell receptor (beta chain). The CDR3 runs 17 residues. Germline CDR1 MGHRA, CDR2 YSYEKL. The V gene lost 3 bases and the J gene lost 2 bases, with 20 bases spanning the gap. Recovered status in Cohort 3 required two negative PCRs, clearance, or symptom resolution. As processed by the authors: Using reference gene primer amplification, nucleated cell counts were estimated. Profiled with immunoSEQ multiplex PCR; TCRdb holds only in-frame clones, not every one. That table is the source of V, J and clone size, and D and trimming were worked out from the DNA. The table includes approximately 440,000 clones, less than 95% detected once. The sample originates from a study of blood T cell repertoires in COVID-19. Whole-study context: Sources were T cells, B-cell-depleted T cells, or PBMCs; the material itself was cDNA or gDNA.

The specimen was PBMCs or T cells enriched from blood (not recorded which). The rearrangement joins TRBV4-1 to TRBJ2-7, with D possibly matching TRBD1 (5 bases). The TCR originated in a young man who had recovered from COVID-19. The CDR3 coding sequence is TGCGCCAGCAGCCACAAAGGGGATGCACGGTTGGCCTACGAGCAGTACTTC. It is translated as CASSHKGDARLAYEQYF.